This T cell receptor beta chain was sequenced during a study of cytomegalovirus exposure and HLA in healthy donors. Study-wide findings and caveats: Later analysis associated a missense DCLRE1C variant with TCR beta V- and J-gene trimming.

About this clone itself: The antigen remains unidentified.

The CDR3 length is 13 residues. From germline, CDR1 is MGHDK and CDR2 SYGVNS. After removal of 11 bases from V and 1 base from J, the junction contained 6 bases not matched to a gene. 60 Vbeta and 13 Jbeta primers were used in PCR. TCRdb's table, derived via immunoSEQ multiplex PCR, lists solely in-frame clones and lacks some. The sample records fewer than 120,000 clones, more than 75% being singletons. The clonotype comes from a man in his forties in good health and CMV-seronegative. The chain uses TRBV25-1 and TRBJ1-1, with 8 bases that match TRBD1. Sequenced material: PBMCs. CDR3 region: CAAVGQGNTEAFF. The CDR3 DNA reads as TGTGCCGCCGTCGGACAGGGGAACACTGAAGCTTTCTTT.